This T cell receptor (beta chain) was observed in a study of siplizumab effects on memory and regulatory T cells. The study's findings and limits: Siplizumab produced a significant reduction in alloreactive sequences that were traceable to unstimulated CD4+ memory cells. For mappable alloreactive CD4+ clones, the mean Treg-derived fraction was approximately 70% with siplizumab and around 27% in controls. Naive T cells appeared more diverse than memory cells and seemed to be major alloresponse contributors.

Deletions cut 4 bases from V and 5 bases from J, with 18 bases between. The CDR3 loop spans 16 amino acids. Germline values: CDR1 SGDLS, CDR2 YYNGEE. Assay: immunoSEQ multiplex PCR; the TCRdb copy retains only in-frame clones and omits some. The table has 100,000 or so clones, 92% seen once. In this sample, this clone turned up once. What it binds is not known. Sequenced input: Tregs sorted from blood. The chain uses TRBV9 and TRBJ2-2; a possible D gene is TRBD2 (6 bases). The receptor was derived from a human donor in good health. This CDR3 is CASSPAIRSGTGELFF. The CDR3 region has the DNA TGTGCCAGCAGCCCCGCGATTCGAAGCGGGACCGGGGAGCTGTTTTTT. The full variable domain, its missing parts supplied by reference TRBV9 and TRBJ2-2, is DSGVTQTPKHLITATGQRVTLRCSPRSGDLSVYWYQQSLDQGLQFLIQYYNGEERAKGNILERFSAQQFPDLHSELNLSSLELGDSALYFCASSPAIRSGTGELFFGEGSRLTVL.